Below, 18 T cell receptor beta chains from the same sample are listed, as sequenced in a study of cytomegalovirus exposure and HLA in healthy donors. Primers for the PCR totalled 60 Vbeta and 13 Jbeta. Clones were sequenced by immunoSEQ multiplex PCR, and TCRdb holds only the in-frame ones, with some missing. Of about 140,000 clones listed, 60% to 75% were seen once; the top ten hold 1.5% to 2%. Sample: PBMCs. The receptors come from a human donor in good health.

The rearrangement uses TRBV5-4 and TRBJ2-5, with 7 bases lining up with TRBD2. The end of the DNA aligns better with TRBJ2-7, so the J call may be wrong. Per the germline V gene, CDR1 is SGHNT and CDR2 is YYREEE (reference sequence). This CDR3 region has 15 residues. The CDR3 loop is CASSPSQRDFNEQYF. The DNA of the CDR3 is TGTGCCAGCAGCCCCAGCCAGCGGGATTTCAACGAGCAGTACTTC.

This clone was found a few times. This CDR3 reads CASSQNAGTGTYEQYF. For the CDR3, the DNA is TGCGCCAGCAGCCAAAATGCCGGGACAGGTACATACGAGCAGTACTTC. The chain is built from TRBV4-1 and TRBJ2-7, with 8 bases aligning to TRBD1. Germline CDR1 is MGHRA and CDR2 is YSYEKL. The V segment lost 2 bases and the J segment 4 bases; nucleotides outside the gene matches: 10. CDR3 size: 16 residues.

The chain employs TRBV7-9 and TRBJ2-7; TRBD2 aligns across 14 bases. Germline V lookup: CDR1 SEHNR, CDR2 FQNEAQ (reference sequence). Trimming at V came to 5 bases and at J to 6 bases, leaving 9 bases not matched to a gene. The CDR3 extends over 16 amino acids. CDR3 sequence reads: CASSLPGTSGSSEQYF. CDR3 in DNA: TGTGCCAGCAGCCTACCCGGGACTAGCGGGAGTAGCGAGCAGTACTTC.

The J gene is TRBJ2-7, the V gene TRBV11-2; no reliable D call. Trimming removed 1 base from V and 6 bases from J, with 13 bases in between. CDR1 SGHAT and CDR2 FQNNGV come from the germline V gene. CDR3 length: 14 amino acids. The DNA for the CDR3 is TGTGCCAGCAGCTTAGCGCCCGACAAATCCGAGCAGTACTTC. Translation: CASSLAPDKSEQYF. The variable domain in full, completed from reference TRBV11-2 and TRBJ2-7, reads EAGVAQSPRYKIIEKRQSVAFWCNPISGHATLYWYQQILGQGPKLLIQFQNNGVVDDSQLPKDRFSAERLKGVDSTLKIQPAKLEDSAVYLCASSLAPDKSEQYFGPGTRLTVT.

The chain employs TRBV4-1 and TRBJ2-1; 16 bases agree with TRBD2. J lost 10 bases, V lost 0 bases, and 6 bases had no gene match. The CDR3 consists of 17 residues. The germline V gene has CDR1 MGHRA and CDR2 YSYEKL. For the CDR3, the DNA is TGCGCCAGCAGCCAAGACGTGGGACTAGCGGGAGGGAGGGAGCAGTTCTTC. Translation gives CASSQDVGLAGGREQFF.

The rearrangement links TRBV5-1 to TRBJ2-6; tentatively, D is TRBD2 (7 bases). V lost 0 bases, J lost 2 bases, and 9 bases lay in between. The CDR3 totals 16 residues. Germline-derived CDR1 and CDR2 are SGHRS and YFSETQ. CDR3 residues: CASSLEGGAGANVLTF. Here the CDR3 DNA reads TGCGCCAGCAGCTTGGAAGGGGGGGCTGGGGCCAACGTCCTGACTTTC.

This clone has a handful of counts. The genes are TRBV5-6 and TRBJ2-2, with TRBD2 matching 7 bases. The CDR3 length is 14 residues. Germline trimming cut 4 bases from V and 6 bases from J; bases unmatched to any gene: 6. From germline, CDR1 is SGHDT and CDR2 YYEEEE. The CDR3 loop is CASSRGTTAGELFF. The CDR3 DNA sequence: TGTGCCAGCAGCCGCGGGACTACCGCCGGGGAGCTGTTTTTT.

The CDR3: CASSLAGGGVNEKLFF. CDR3 coding DNA: TGTGCCAGCAGCTTAGCCGGCGGGGGGGTTAACGAAAAACTGTTTTTT. The chain combines TRBV11-2 with TRBJ1-4, with D possibly being TRBD1 (5 bases). The germline CDR1 and CDR2 sequences are SGHAT and FQNNGV. Between the trimmed V and J ends, which lost 1 base and 8 bases, there was a span of 17 bases. The CDR3 contains 16 residues.

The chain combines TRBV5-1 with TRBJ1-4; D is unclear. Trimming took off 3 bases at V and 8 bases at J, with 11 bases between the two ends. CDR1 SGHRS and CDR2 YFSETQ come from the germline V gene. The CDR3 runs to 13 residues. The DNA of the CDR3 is TGCGCCAGCAGCTCCCGGGATGGGGAAAAACTGTTTTTT. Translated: CASSSRDGEKLFF.

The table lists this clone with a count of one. The chain's CDR3 is CASSLASGGVYEQYF. The CDR3 DNA sequence: TGCGCCAGCAGCTTGGCCAGCGGGGGGGTTTACGAGCAGTACTTC. The J gene is TRBJ2-7, the V gene TRBV5-1; 10 bases fit TRBD2. CDR1 and CDR2 from the germline V gene are SGHRS and YFSETQ. The CDR3 runs 15 residues. With V trimmed by 0 bases and J by 4 bases, 4 bases remained unmatched.

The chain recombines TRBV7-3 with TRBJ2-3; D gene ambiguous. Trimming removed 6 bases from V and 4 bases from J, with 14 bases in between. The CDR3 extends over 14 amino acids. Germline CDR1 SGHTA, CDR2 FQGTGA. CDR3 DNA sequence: TGTGCCAGCAGGGCCTTCGGGTATGCAGATACGCAGTATTTT. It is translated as CASRAFGYADTQYF.

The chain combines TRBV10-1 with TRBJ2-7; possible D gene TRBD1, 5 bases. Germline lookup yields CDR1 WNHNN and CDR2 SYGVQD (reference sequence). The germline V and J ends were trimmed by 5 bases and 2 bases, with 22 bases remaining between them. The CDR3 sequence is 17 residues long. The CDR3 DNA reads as TGCGCCAGCAGTCCCCGGCAGGGTCGGTTCCCCACCTACGAGCAGTACTTC. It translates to CASSPRQGRFPTYEQYF.

CDR3: CASSRAGGETQYF. As DNA, the CDR3 is TGCGCCAGCAGTCGTGCAGGGGGAGAGACCCAGTACTTC. V is TRBV5-1 and J is TRBJ2-5, with 7 bases that match TRBD1. CDR3 size: 13 residues. Germline-derived CDR1 and CDR2 are SGHRS and YFSETQ. The ends lost 5 bases at V and 4 bases at J; junction bases unmatched: 5.

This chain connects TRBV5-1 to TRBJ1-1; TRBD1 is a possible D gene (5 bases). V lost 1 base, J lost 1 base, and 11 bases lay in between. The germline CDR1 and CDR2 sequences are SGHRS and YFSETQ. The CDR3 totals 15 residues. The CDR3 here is CASSLSAGWNTEAFF. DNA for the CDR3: TGCGCCAGCAGCTTGTCGGCAGGGTGGAACACTGAAGCTTTCTTT.

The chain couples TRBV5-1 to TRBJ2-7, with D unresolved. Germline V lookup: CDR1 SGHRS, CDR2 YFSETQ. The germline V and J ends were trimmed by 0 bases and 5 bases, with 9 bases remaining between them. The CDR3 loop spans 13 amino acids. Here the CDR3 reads CASSLELPDEQYF. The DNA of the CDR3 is TGCGCCAGCAGCTTGGAGTTGCCGGACGAGCAGTACTTC.

The CDR3 coding sequence is TGTGCCAGCAGTTCCAGCAGGTGGGACACTGAAGCTTTCTTT. Protein product: CASSSSRWDTEAFF. The chain links TRBV6-5 to TRBJ1-1; D remains unclear. The CDR3 has 14 residues. Germline V gene sequence: CDR1 MNHEY, CDR2 SVGAGI. Trimming shortened V by 4 bases and J by 3 bases, and 12 bases separated the two germline ends.

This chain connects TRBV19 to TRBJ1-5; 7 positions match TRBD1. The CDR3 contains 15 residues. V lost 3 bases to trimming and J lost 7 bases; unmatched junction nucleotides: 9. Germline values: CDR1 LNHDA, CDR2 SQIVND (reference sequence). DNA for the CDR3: TGTGCCAGTAGTATTAATGACAGGGAAGGGCAGCCCCAGCATTTT. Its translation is CASSINDREGQPQHF.

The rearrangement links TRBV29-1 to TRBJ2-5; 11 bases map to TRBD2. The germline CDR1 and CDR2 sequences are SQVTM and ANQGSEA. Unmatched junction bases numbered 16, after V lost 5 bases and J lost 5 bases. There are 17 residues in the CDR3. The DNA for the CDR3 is TGCAGCGTTCTTCTCCCGGCTAGCGGGAGGTTCTCGGAGACCCAGTACTTC. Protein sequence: CSVLLPASGRFSETQYF.